The 9 T cell receptor beta chains in this list originate from one sample, sequenced in a study of T cells in Graves' hyperthyroidism and ophthalmopathy (dated by TCRdb to between 2019 and 2020). Libraries were built with multiplex PCR. The run used an Illumina HiSeq 2000. TCR beta CDR3 regions were amplified from RNA transcripts. A first-round RT-PCR of the TCR CDR3 used the HTBI primer set with the Qiagen OneStep RT-PCR kit. Starting from the raw public reads, TCRdb applied fastp trimming at Q25, assembled clones with MiXCR and retained in-frame beta chains. For every CDR3 protein sequence, its rows merge into one entry that carries the most common genes and DNA. The sample contains about 700,000 distinct CDR3 sequences, 12% to 15% of them found a single time. The top ten constitute roughly 10% of the sample. Input material: blood. The receptors derive from a woman in her late teens or twenties with Graves' hyperthyroidism.

This clonotype was detected ten times or more. The chain combines TRBV20-1 with TRBJ2-1; TRBD1 matches 9 bases. With V trimmed by 6 bases and J by 8 bases, 11 bases remained unmatched. This CDR3 is 14 amino acids long. Germline CDR1 DFQATT, CDR2 SNEGSKA (reference sequence). CDR3: CSASSGTGLHEQFF. The DNA of the CDR3 is TGCAGTGCATCCTCGGGGACAGGGCTGCATGAGCAGTTCTTC.

In its sample, this clonotype was seen many times. The CDR3 loop is CASRKDGPNTEAFF. The CDR3 region has the DNA TGTGCCAGCAGAAAGGACGGCCCGAACACTGAAGCTTTCTTT. The J gene is TRBJ1-1, the V gene TRBV6-1; no firm D call. From germline, CDR1 is MNHNS and CDR2 SASEGT. CDR3 length: 14 amino acids. V was pared by 6 bases and J by 1 base, with 12 bases between.

This clonotype was picked up a small number of times. The CDR3 reads CASSLWQGDYNEQFF. CDR3 in DNA: TGTGCCAGCAGCTTATGGCAGGGAGACTACAATGAGCAGTTCTTC. The chain recombines TRBV11-2 with TRBJ2-1, with D possibly called TRBD1 or TRBD2 (5 bases each). This CDR3 has 15 residues. The germline V gene has CDR1 SGHAT and CDR2 FQNNGV. Trimming pared 2 bases from V and 3 bases from J, leaving 11 bases between.

This clonotype was observed many times. The chain employs TRBV7-2 and TRBJ2-3; D tentatively fits TRBD1 or TRBD2 (5 bases each). The CDR3 runs to 17 residues. V was clipped by 2 bases and J by 0 bases, with 15 bases between them. Germline CDR1 and CDR2: SGHTA and FQGNSA. The CDR3 DNA reads TGTGCCAGCAGCTTAAGTGGGGACGTTCCTAGCACAGATACGCAGTATTTT. Translation: CASSLSGDVPSTDTQYF.

This clonotype was counted many times. For the CDR3, the DNA is TGTGCCAGCAGACCGACTAGCGGGAGGTACGAGCAGTACTTC. This sequence encodes CASRPTSGRYEQYF. The gene calls are TRBV28 and TRBJ2-7; TRBD2 aligns across 13 bases. The CDR3 has 14 amino acids. The V gene end was trimmed by 6 bases and the J gene end by 4 bases; junction bases not matched to a gene: 3. Per the germline V gene, CDR1 is MDHEN and CDR2 is SYDVKM. Full variable domain (rest looked up from reference TRBV28 and TRBJ2-7): DVKVTQSSRYLVKRTGEKVFLECVQDMDHENMFWYRQDPGLGLRLIYFSYDVKMKEKGDIPEGYSVSREKKERFSLILESASTNQTSMYLCASRPTSGRYEQYFGPGTRLTVT.

The rearrangement links TRBV7-9 to TRBJ2-7, with D perhaps TRBD1 (8 bases). Germline lookup yields CDR1 SEHNR and CDR2 FQNEAQ (reference sequence). Deletions cut 4 bases from V and 4 bases from J, with 20 bases between. The CDR3 runs to 16 residues. DNA for the CDR3: TGTGCCAGCAGCTATGGCCGCAGCGGGACAGGATACGAGCAGTACTTC. It specifies CASSYGRSGTGYEQYF.

This clonotype was found a few times. The genes are TRBV29-1 and TRBJ1-2; maybe TRBD1 (6 bases). CDR1 SQVTM and CDR2 ANQGSEA come from the germline V gene. V lost 3 bases to trimming and J lost 4 bases, with 9 bases between them. CDR3 size: 12 residues. The CDR3 DNA is TGCAGCGTTGATAGGGGGAGCTATGGCTACACCTTC. This encodes CSVDRGSYGYTF.

In its sample, this clonotype was seen many times. The chain carries TRBV7-2 and TRBJ2-3; 8 nucleotides match TRBD1. The germline V gene has CDR1 SGHTA and CDR2 FQGNSA. This CDR3 region has 16 residues. J lost 2 bases, V lost 0 bases, and 4 bases had no gene match. DNA of the CDR3: TGTGCCAGCAGCTTAGCGGGACAGGCGTCCACAGATACGCAGTATTTT. This sequence encodes CASSLAGQASTDTQYF.

Ten or more counts support this clonotype. This CDR3 reads CASSLRTGGLSYNEQFF. CDR3 coding DNA: TGTGCCAGCAGTTTAAGGACAGGGGGGCTCTCCTACAATGAGCAGTTCTTC. The chain employs TRBV12-3 or TRBV12-4 and TRBJ2-1, with 10 bases identical to TRBD1. The junction had 4 bases not matched to a gene; V was cut back by 2 bases and J by 0 bases. The CDR3 runs 17 residues.